The T cell receptor (beta chain) under discussion was sequenced for a study of response to subunit inactivated influenza vaccine. This clonotype has more than one count but fewer than ten. The antigen remains undetermined. Findings and caveats of the study: Few additional T cells are recruited per seasonal influenza vaccination, authors suggested.

MiXCR was run by TCRdb on the RT-PCR reads, yielding one entry per CDR3 protein. The repertoire holds around 850,000 distinct CDR3 sequences, with about a fifth as singletons. The CDR3 runs 15 residues. Germline CDR1 reads DFQATT; CDR2 reads SNEGSKA (reference sequence). The V segment lost 4 bases and the J segment 4 bases; nucleotides outside the gene matches: 8. The source material was PBMCs from blood, sampled roughly 5 days after vaccination. The sequence derives from a man aged 45-65 years who received an inactivated influenza vaccine. V gene TRBV20-1 combines with J gene TRBJ2-3; 10 bases fit TRBD1. CDR3 DNA sequence: TGCAGTGCTACGAGGGACAGGGGTCTGTCAGATACGCAGTATTTT. This gives the protein CSATRDRGLSDTQYF.